This T cell receptor (beta chain) emerged from a study of CD8 T cells in ankylosing spondylitis. TCRdb redid the calling of the 5' RACE reads with MiXCR, one entry per CDR3 protein. The sample carries roughly 220,000 distinct CDR3 sequences, about 18% recorded once. General observations from the study: Characteristic, it appeared, of ankylosing spondylitis blood was a TCR beta motif of eight or nine highly homologous variants.

Only a few counts were recorded for this clonotype. What it recognizes is unknown. The sequenced sample consisted of blood, either unsorted or a sorted T cell fraction (not recorded which). The origin of this receptor is a male donor with ankylosing spondylitis.

Here the CDR3 DNA reads TGTGCCAGCAGCGAGCTGGCGGGAGGAGGCTACGAGCAGTACTTC. Its protein product is CASSELAGGGYEQYF. This chain connects TRBV7-9 to TRBJ2-7; 8 nucleotides align to TRBD2. The length of the CDR3 is 15 residues. CDR1 is SEHNR, CDR2 FQNEAQ, per germline (reference sequence). Losses at the gene ends were 5 bases for V and 3 bases for J; bases not matched to a gene: 9.